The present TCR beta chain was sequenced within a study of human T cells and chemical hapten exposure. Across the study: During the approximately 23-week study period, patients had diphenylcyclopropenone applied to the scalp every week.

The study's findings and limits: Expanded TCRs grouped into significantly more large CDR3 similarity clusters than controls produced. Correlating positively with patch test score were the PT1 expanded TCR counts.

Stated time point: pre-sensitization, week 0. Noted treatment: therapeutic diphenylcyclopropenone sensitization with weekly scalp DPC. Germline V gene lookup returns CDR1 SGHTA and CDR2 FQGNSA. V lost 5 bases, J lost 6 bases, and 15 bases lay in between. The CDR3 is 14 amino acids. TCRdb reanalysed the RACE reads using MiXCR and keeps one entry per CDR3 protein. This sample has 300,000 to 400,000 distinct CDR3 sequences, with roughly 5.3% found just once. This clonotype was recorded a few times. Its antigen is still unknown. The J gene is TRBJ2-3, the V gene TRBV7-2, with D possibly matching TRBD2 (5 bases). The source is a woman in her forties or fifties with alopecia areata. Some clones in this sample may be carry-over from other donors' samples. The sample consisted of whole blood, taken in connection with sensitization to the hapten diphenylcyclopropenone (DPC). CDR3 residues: CASSPPLVTDTQYF. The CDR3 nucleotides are TGTGCCAGCAGCCCCCCACTAGTTACGGATACGCAGTATTTT.